The subject of this entry is one T cell receptor (beta chain). The data were obtained in a study of shared clonotypes between healthy human individuals. Sequenced by immunoSEQ multiplex PCR; TCRdb stores in-frame clones only, minus some. The table has 730,000 or so clones, roughly 78% seen once. This CDR3 is built from 16 residues. Germline V CDR1 and CDR2: SGHNT, YYREEE (reference sequence). Trimming left V 2 bases short and J 0 bases short, with 12 bases between. The source of this sequence is a woman in her 30s in good health. The chain employs TRBV5-4 and TRBJ2-1; D is perhaps TRBD2 (6 bases). The sample was memory CD4+ T cells sorted from blood. Described subset: CD45RA-negative fraction. The CDR3 loop reads CASSFHSGSSYNEQFF. The CDR3 DNA sequence: TGTGCCAGCAGCTTCCATAGCGGAAGCTCCTACAATGAGCAGTTCTTC.